The 4 T cell receptor beta chains below come from one sample, sequenced in a study of T cells in Graves' hyperthyroidism and ophthalmopathy (dated by TCRdb to about 2019). Receptors were amplified or captured by multiplex PCR. The instrument given in TCRdb is Illumina HiSeq 2000. TCR beta CDR3 regions were amplified from RNA transcripts. The TCR CDR3 was subjected to a first round of RT-PCR using the HTBI primer set and the Qiagen OneStep RT-PCR kit. Using fastp trimming at Q25 and MiXCR clonotype assembly, TCRdb reanalyzed the public sequencing data and kept in-frame beta chains. All rows with the same CDR3 protein become a single entry with the most common DNA and genes. The sample data list more than 300,000 distinct CDR3 sequences, and roughly an eighth of these were observed just once. Together, the top ten hold 9.2% of the sample. Sequences were obtained from blood. These receptors came from a woman under 30 with Graves' hyperthyroidism.

This clonotype was recorded many times. In DNA form, the CDR3 reads TGTGCCAGCAACGGACTAGCGGGGAACTCCTACGAGCAGTACTTC. Translation: CASNGLAGNSYEQYF. The rearrangement joins TRBV6-2 or TRBV6-3 to TRBJ2-7; 12 nucleotides match TRBD2. V shed 7 bases, J shed 0 bases, and the junction held 4 bases outside the gene matches. This CDR3 has 15 amino acids. CDR1 and CDR2 from the germline V gene are MNHEY and SVGEGT.

The V and J genes are TRBV6-2 or TRBV6-3 and TRBJ2-1; 10 nucleotides agree with TRBD1. Germline CDR1 MNHEY, CDR2 SVGEGT. The CDR3 sequence is 15 residues long. With V trimmed by 5 bases and J by 8 bases, 9 bases remained unmatched. The CDR3 region has the DNA TGTGCCAGCAGTACCCCGGACAGGGGGGGAGATGAGCAGTTCTTC. Amino acids: CASSTPDRGGDEQFF.

The table lists this clonotype with many counts. The rearrangement joins TRBV3-1 to TRBJ1-5; D ambiguous. Germline V lookup: CDR1 LGHDT, CDR2 YNNKEL (reference sequence). The CDR3 is 14 amino acids. V shed 1 base and J shed 6 bases, with 10 bases lying between them. The CDR3 region has the DNA TGTGCCAGCAGCCAAGCTAGGTGGGGTCAGCCCCAGCATTTT. This sequence encodes CASSQARWGQPQHF.

A few counts support this clonotype. V and J are TRBV15 and TRBJ1-5; no clear D. Germline-derived CDR1 and CDR2 are LNHNV and YYDKDF (reference sequence). The V end lost 5 bases, the J end lost 2 bases, and 7 bases lay between the germline ends. The CDR3 is 13 residues long. CDR3 residues: CATSLGGNQPQHF. CDR3 DNA: TGTGCCACCAGCCTTGGGGGCAATCAGCCCCAGCATTTT.